These 15 T cell receptor beta chains originate from one sample sequenced in a study of regulatory T cells in long-lasting Graves disease. Construction of the TCR beta libraries employed iRepertoire HTBI primers in conjunction with Arm-PCR of CDR3 regions. MiXCR was run by TCRdb on the multiplex PCR reads, yielding one entry per CDR3 protein. The table includes under 800,000 distinct CDR3 sequences, around 17% detected once. As to time point: newly diagnosed GD, antithyroid drugs for less than 3 months. PBMC-extracted RNA yielded the TCR library. The same data also contributed to another study, on T cells in Graves' hyperthyroidism and ophthalmopathy.

This material consisted of peripheral blood mononuclear cells (PBMCs), taken at new diagnosis, from a patient treated with antithyroid drugs. The receptor set was obtained from a woman between 25 and 40 years old with Graves disease.

Ten or more counts support this clonotype. This sequence joins TRBV20-1 and TRBJ1-2, with a possible D match to TRBD1 (5 bases). V gave up 2 bases and J gave up 6 bases, with 16 bases separating them. This CDR3 has 14 amino acids. Germline V lookup: CDR1 DFQATT, CDR2 SNEGSKA (reference sequence). The CDR3 loop is CSARPDSRAHGYTF. As DNA, the CDR3 is TGCAGTGCTAGACCTGACAGTAGGGCTCATGGCTACACCTTC.

The genes are TRBV10-3 and TRBJ2-6; D unclear. The germline V gene encodes CDR1 ENHRY and CDR2 SYGVKD. The CDR3 runs to 17 residues. V dropped 10 bases and J dropped 0 bases, with 19 bases sitting between them. CDR3 bases: TGTGCCACCGGCGTGGAACAGTTCCTCTCTGGGGCCAACGTCCTGACTTTC. This translates into CATGVEQFLSGANVLTF.

Many counts were recorded for this clonotype. The chain has TRBV12-3 or TRBV12-4 and TRBJ2-4, with 8 bases matching TRBD1. CDR3 length: 14 amino acids. The V segment lost 5 bases and the J segment 4 bases; nucleotides outside the gene matches: 4. The CDR3 coding sequence is TGTGCCAGCAGTCTCAGGGGGCCGAAAAACATTCAGTACTTC. This gives the protein CASSLRGPKNIQYF.

V usage is TRBV9 and J usage is TRBJ2-7; no firm D call. V lost 0 bases to trimming and J lost 5 bases, with 18 bases between them. This CDR3 region has 16 residues. Germline V gives CDR1 SGDLS, CDR2 YYNGEE. CDR3 sequence: CASSVVPESQSDEQYF. In nucleotides, the CDR3 is TGTGCCAGCAGCGTAGTCCCAGAGTCCCAATCTGACGAGCAGTACTTC.

This clonotype has ten or more counts. The V and J genes are TRBV25-1 and TRBJ1-1; D gene ambiguous. Per germline, CDR1 MGHDK and CDR2 SYGVNS. The CDR3 is made up of 11 amino acids. V gave up 10 bases and J gave up 9 bases, with 15 bases separating them. The CDR3 DNA reads TGTGCCACCCTACGAGGTTTTCAAGCTTTCTTT. Encoded protein: CATLRGFQAFF.

This clonotype was observed at least ten times. The chain employs TRBV28 and TRBJ2-3, with 10 bases lining up with TRBD1. The CDR3 runs 14 residues. With 8 bases clipped from V and 1 base from J, the junction kept 3 bases outside the gene matches. CDR1 is MDHEN and CDR2 is SYDVKM in the germline V gene. The CDR3 loop reads CASWGTGGTDTQYF. CDR3 nucleotides: TGTGCCAGCTGGGGGACAGGGGGCACAGATACGCAGTATTTT.

This clonotype was counted ten times or more. This chain connects TRBV7-9 to TRBJ1-5; weak D call: TRBD1 (5 bases). This CDR3 has 13 residues. Germline CDR1 is SEHNR and CDR2 is FQNEAQ (reference sequence). V shed 5 bases and J shed 3 bases, with 8 bases lying between them. DNA for the CDR3: TGTGCCAGCAGCAGGGACCCCAATCAGCCCCAGCATTTT. It is translated as CASSRDPNQPQHF.

The chain carries TRBV6-2 or TRBV6-3 and TRBJ2-1; D might be TRBD2 (5 bases). CDR3 length equals 13 residues. The V and J ends lost 6 bases and 6 bases respectively, with 12 bases between them. Germline values: CDR1 MNHEY, CDR2 SVGEGT. The chain's CDR3 is CASRQTNPNEQFF. The CDR3 DNA is TGTGCCAGCAGACAGACTAATCCCAATGAGCAGTTCTTC.

The chain carries TRBV20-1 and TRBJ2-7; D is undetermined. This CDR3 has 15 amino acids. Trimming stripped 3 bases from V and 0 bases from J, with 15 bases between. CDR1 and CDR2 (germline): DFQATT, SNEGSKA (reference sequence). The CDR3 loop reads CSARDLAVSSYEQYF. CDR3 nucleotide sequence: TGCAGTGCTAGGGACCTGGCGGTGAGCTCCTACGAGCAGTACTTC.

This clonotype was picked up many times. The chain links TRBV20-1 to TRBJ2-7; no firm D call. Germline CDR1 DFQATT, CDR2 SNEGSKA (reference sequence). The CDR3 runs to 12 residues. V lost 6 bases and J 3 bases, leaving 12 bases between the germline ends. DNA of the CDR3: TGCAGTGCACCCGGCGTTAGCTACGAGCAGTACTTC. It is translated as CSAPGVSYEQYF.

This clonotype was found many times. The chain carries TRBV2 and TRBJ1-4; 8 bases align to TRBD1. The CDR3 length is 14 residues. Trimming removed 6 bases from V and 8 bases from J; junction bases left unmatched: 8. Germline-derived CDR1 and CDR2 are SNHLY and FYNNEI. The CDR3 region has the DNA TGTGCCAGCAGAGTCGACAGGGGAAGCGAAAAACTGTTTTTT. Protein sequence: CASRVDRGSEKLFF.

This clonotype came up a few times. This rearrangement joins TRBV5-1 to TRBJ2-1, with 11 bases lining up with TRBD2. J was trimmed by 5 bases and V by 4 bases; bases with no gene match: 5. Germline V gene sequence: CDR1 SGHRS, CDR2 YFSETQ. CDR3 length: 15 amino acids. The CDR3 DNA follows: TGCGCCAGCAGCGGTAGCGGGAGGGGCCACAATGAGCAGTTCTTC. It specifies CASSGSGRGHNEQFF.

V gene TRBV11-2 combines with J gene TRBJ2-1; D may be TRBD1 (5 bases). V was pared by 0 bases and J by 0 bases, with 9 bases between. Germline-derived CDR1 and CDR2 are SGHAT and FQNNGV. This CDR3 region has 16 residues. For the CDR3, the DNA is TGTGCCAGCAGCTTAGAGGGGCCGAGCTCCTACAATGAGCAGTTCTTC. Its protein is CASSLEGPSSYNEQFF.

This sequence joins TRBV4-1 and TRBJ1-1, with TRBD1 as a possible D gene (5 bases). V was trimmed by 5 bases and J by 0 bases, leaving 16 bases between them. The CDR3 loop spans 16 amino acids. CDR1 is MGHRA, CDR2 YSYEKL, per germline. This chain's CDR3 is CASSSLGRGLNTEAFF. CDR3 nucleotides: TGCGCCAGCAGCTCCCTAGGAAGGGGACTGAACACTGAAGCTTTCTTT.

This clonotype turned up a few times. The chain uses TRBV9 and TRBJ2-5; the D is unclear. This CDR3 contains 14 residues. Per the germline V gene, CDR1 is SGDLS and CDR2 is YYNGEE. Trimming removed 0 bases at V and 0 bases at J, with 6 bases between. CDR3 amino acids: CASSVAPYQETQYF. In DNA form, the CDR3 reads TGTGCCAGCAGCGTAGCTCCGTACCAAGAGACCCAGTACTTC.